This record covers a single T cell receptor (beta chain). Its target is not known. Read data end 3 residues before the CDR3 end; the end is taken from the germline J gene. This record comes from a study of Tregs in tolerant kidney transplant recipients. Per germline, CDR1 SGHVS and CDR2 FQNEAQ. The CDR3 length is 15 residues. Trimming pared 1 base from V and 0 bases from J, leaving 7 bases between. Study-wide results and caveats: Donor-specific Treg expansion exceeded global Treg expansion in tolerant patients, suggesting antigen drive. Changing PCR primers prevented nucleotide comparison between some patients' samples.

Here immunoSEQ multiplex PCR was the method, and the copy in TCRdb shows in-frame clones only, minus some. Across 48,000 or so clones, the top ten clones capture about 0.85% of the sample. The V call is TRBV7-8, the J call TRBJ1-5; D remains ambiguous. Here the sequenced sample was CD4+ T cells from blood, taken before the transplant. This receptor was identified in a human donor who received a combined kidney and bone marrow transplant. The CDR3 loop is CASSLGFGSNQPQHF. The CDR3 bases that were read are TGTGCCAGCAGCTTAGGGTTCGGTAGCAATCAGCCC.